Listed below are T cell receptor beta chains from one sample, sequenced in a study of T cell responses to AZD1222 COVID-19 vaccine. TCRdb keeps only in-frame clones here, not all; method: immunoSEQ multiplex PCR. Among fewer than 200,000 clones listed, roughly nine tenths were seen once. The sample in question was peripheral blood, obtained on day 0 of AZD1222 vaccination. These receptors came from an adult in good health. CDR3s include the opening cysteine and the closing phenylalanine or tryptophan. D genes are given only for firm matches. The size of a clone is reported for some rows only, either as once, few or many, or as a class for expanded clones.

v_call	d_call	j_call	clone_size	cdr3_nt	cdr3_aa
TRBV2	TRBD1	TRBJ2-3	NA	TGTGCCAGCAGTGAGGACAGGGCCACAGATACGCAGTATTTT	CASSEDRATDTQYF
TRBV5-4	NA	TRBJ1-1	once	TGTGCCAGCAGCTTGGCAGGGAACACTGAAGCTTTCTTT	CASSLAGNTEAFF
TRBV27	TRBD1	TRBJ1-5	NA	TGTGCCAGCGCGGACAGGGGGATAACTTATAGCAATCAGCCCCAGCATTTT	CASADRGITYSNQPQHF
TRBV23-1	TRBD1	TRBJ1-2	NA	TGCGCCAGCAGTCCGACCATTGACAGGGCCCCCTATGGCTACACCTTC	CASSPTIDRAPYGYTF
TRBV6-2/TRBV6-3	TRBD2	TRBJ2-7	NA	TGTGCCAGCAGTTACTCTCCCGGACTAGCGGGAGGGTCGGGAACCTACGAGCAGTACTTC	CASSYSPGLAGGSGTYEQYF
TRBV2	TRBD1	TRBJ1-1	NA	TGTGCCAGCCCAGGGGGAGGGGCTGAGACTGAAGCTTTCTTT	CASPGGGAETEAFF
TRBV6-5	NA	TRBJ1-1	NA	TGTGCCAGCAGAACGGACGGAAACACTGAAGCTTTCTTT	CASRTDGNTEAFF
TRBV6-6	TRBD1	TRBJ1-3	NA	TGTGCCAGCAGGGACAGGGGACGGGGAGAGAGCATATATTTT	CASRDRGRGESIYF
TRBV3-1/TRBV3-2	TRBD1	TRBJ2-1	NA	TGTGCCAGCAGGTCGACAGGGTTGATTTCGGAGAATGAGCAGTTCTTC	CASRSTGLISENEQFF
TRBV19	NA	TRBJ1-5	NA	TGTGCCAGTAGTATAGCAGGCCAAAGAGGCAATCAGCCCCAGCATTTT	CASSIAGQRGNQPQHF
TRBV29-1	NA	TRBJ1-3	NA	TGCAGCGTTGTTGTCGGGCACGGGAGCTCTGGAAACACCATATATTTT	CSVVVGHGSSGNTIYF
TRBV10-3	NA	TRBJ2-5	NA	TGTGCCATCAGCTCAGGGGAACAAGAGACCCAGTACTTC	CAISSGEQETQYF
TRBV21-1	NA	TRBJ1-1	NA	TGTGCCAGCAGCAGACAGGGACAGGGAGGTGTCACTGAAGCTTTCTTT	CASSRQGQGGVTEAFF
TRBV12-5	TRBD1	TRBJ1-2	NA	TGTGCTAGTGGTTTGGGGGTCCAGGGGGCTGGCTATGGCTACACCTTC	CASGLGVQGAGYGYTF
TRBV28	TRBD2	TRBJ2-1	NA	TGTGCCAGCAGTTCGGCCGGCGGGAGTGGGAATGAGCAGTTCTTC	CASSSAGGSGNEQFF
TRBV9	NA	TRBJ2-7	NA	TGTGCCAGCAGCAAATCCCAGGGGCCTCCCTACGAGCAGTACTTC	CASSKSQGPPYEQYF
TRBV21-1	NA	TRBJ2-1	NA	TGTGCCAGCAGGAGGGACAGGGGTAATGAGCAGTTCTTC	CASRRDRGNEQFF
TRBV30	NA	TRBJ2-1	NA	TGTGCCTGGAGTGTATCGGCCGTGTACAATGAGCAGTTCTTC	CAWSVSAVYNEQFF
TRBV5-4	NA	TRBJ1-1	NA	TGTGCCAGCAGCTCCACGAAGCAGGCGAACACTGAAGCTTTCTTT	CASSSTKQANTEAFF
TRBV30	NA	TRBJ2-5	NA	TGTGCCTGGAGTGTACAGGCCGATGGAGGCCAGTACTTC	CAWSVQADGGQYF
TRBV5-1	NA	TRBJ1-4	once	TGCGCCAGCGGGGAAACCGCAACTAATGAAAAACTGTTTTTT	CASGETATNEKLFF
TRBV12-3/TRBV12-4	NA	TRBJ2-1	NA	TGTGCCAGCAGCCGTTCCTCCTACAATGAGCAGTTCTTC	CASSRSSYNEQFF
TRBV29-1	TRBD1	TRBJ2-1	NA	TGCAGCGTTGAAGCGACTGCAGGGGGAAGGTACAATGAGCAGTTCTTC	CSVEATAGGRYNEQFF
TRBV19	TRBD2	TRBJ2-3	NA	TGTGCCAGTAGTAAGGAAGGGAGGGGCACAGATACGCAGTATTTT	CASSKEGRGTDTQYF
TRBV6-5	NA	TRBJ2-2	NA	TGTGCCAGTGACAGGACGGCGAACACCGGGGAGCTGTTTTTT	CASDRTANTGELFF
TRBV10-2	NA	TRBJ2-1	NA	TGCGCCAGCAGTGAACACTCCTACAATGAGCAGTTCTTC	CASSEHSYNEQFF
TRBV10-2	TRBD2	TRBJ2-5	NA	TGCGCCAGCAGTGAAGGAGTGGCGGGAGAAGAGACCCAGTACTTC	CASSEGVAGEETQYF
TRBV6-1	NA	TRBJ2-7	NA	TGTGCCAGCAGTGACGGGGGCGGCTACGAGCAGTACTTC	CASSDGGGYEQYF
TRBV4-2	NA	TRBJ1-4	NA	TGTGCCAGCAGCCAAGATTTCGGGGGGGCGGGTGAAAAACTGTTTTTT	CASSQDFGGAGEKLFF
TRBV2	NA	TRBJ1-6	NA	TGTGCCAGCAGTGTAGCAACCAATAATTCACCCCTCCACTTT	CASSVATNNSPLHF
TRBV29-1	NA	TRBJ2-5	NA	TGCAGCGTTGCCGCCGGGGCAGCGCAAGAGACCCAGTACTTC	CSVAAGAAQETQYF
TRBV6-5	TRBD2	TRBJ2-7	NA	TGTGCCAGCAGCCGACCGAGCGGGAGGACCGACGAGCAGTACTTC	CASSRPSGRTDEQYF
TRBV19	TRBD2	TRBJ2-1	NA	TGTGCCAGTATCCCTAACGGACTAGCGGGACACAATGAGCAGTTCTTC	CASIPNGLAGHNEQFF
TRBV2	TRBD2	TRBJ2-4	few	TGTGCCAGCACCCCGCTTGGACTAGCGGGAGGGCTGGAGGACATTCAGTACTTC	CASTPLGLAGGLEDIQYF
TRBV5-1	NA	TRBJ1-1	NA	TGCGCCAGCAGCGCGGGGGTAGGACACACTGAAGCTTTCTTT	CASSAGVGHTEAFF
TRBV4-2	NA	TRBJ1-1	NA	TGTGCCAGCAGGCCTACAGTGAACACTGAAGCTTTCTTT	CASRPTVNTEAFF
TRBV12-1	NA	TRBJ1-6	NA	TGTGCCAGCAACCTTTCGAAGGACAGGGGGCGGTCCTATAATTCACCCCTCCACTTT	CASNLSKDRGRSYNSPLHF